This is a list of T cell receptor beta chains from one sample in a study of cytomegalovirus exposure and HLA in healthy donors. Some clones are missing from TCRdb's copy, which holds only in-frame ones; the method was immunoSEQ multiplex PCR. Here the sample spans some 80,000 clones, 60% to 85% being singletons. Sequencing input: PBMCs. The origin of the receptors is a man between 40 and 49 years old in good health and CMV-seronegative. Each CDR3 is given with its conserved first and last residue. D genes are given only for firm matches. Only part of the rows carry a size: once, few, many, or a class if the clone is expanded.

TRBJ1-4	NA	TRBV5-1	NA	TGCGCCAGCAGCACCTCCGGGGAAGTTCGGGAAAAACTGTTTTTT	CASSTSGEVREKLFF
TRBJ1-2	NA	TRBV28	NA	TGTGCCAGCAGTGATAGCTATGGCTACACCTTC	CASSDSYGYTF
TRBJ1-1	NA	TRBV5-1	NA	TGCGCCAGCAGCCCTCTTATACAGGGTGAGGACACTGAAGCTTTCTTT	CASSPLIQGEDTEAFF
TRBJ1-2	TRBD1	TRBV11-2	once	TGTGCCAGCAGCCCCGGACAGGGGGCGGCGGGTTACACCTTC	CASSPGQGAAGYTF
TRBJ2-1	TRBD2	TRBV2	NA	TGTGCCAGCAGATTAGGACTAGCCCGGGGCAATGAGCAGCTCTTC	CASRLGLARGNEQLF
TRBJ2-5	NA	TRBV7-9	NA	TGTGCCAGCAGCCCCGGGGATGGAGGTAGGACCCAGTACTTC	CASSPGDGGRTQYF
TRBJ2-5	TRBD2	TRBV7-6	NA	TGTGCCAGCAGCCTGGGCGCGGGAGGCCTCCAAGAGACCCAGTACTTC	CASSLGAGGLQETQYF
TRBJ2-3	NA	TRBV19	NA	TGTGCCAGTAGTATCCGGGGCCCGAGGGGGGGAGATACGCAGTATTTT	CASSIRGPRGGDTQYF
TRBJ1-5	NA	TRBV7-9	NA	TGTGCCAGCAGCTTATCCCAGGGCGGCCAGCCCCAGCATTTT	CASSLSQGGQPQHF
TRBJ2-7	TRBD2	TRBV2	NA	TGTGCCAGCAGGCCCCGTCTGGTGGCGGGAGGGGGGGAGCAGTACTTC	CASRPRLVAGGGEQYF